This section outlines one T cell receptor beta chain sequence together with its context. This sample is drawn from a study of OX40 agonist ivuxolimab in advanced cancers. Using immunoSEQ multiplex PCR, the repertoire was profiled, and TCRdb retains in-frame clones only, with some absent. The sample consists of about 70,000 clones, roughly 92% of them appearing once. Trimming stripped 3 bases from V and 2 bases from J, with 21 bases between. From germline, CDR1 is LNHDA and CDR2 SQIVND (reference sequence). The CDR3 loop spans 18 amino acids. The chain couples TRBV19 to TRBJ2-3, with D possibly TRBD1 on 5 matching bases. Sequencing used CD4+ or CD8+ T cells sorted from blood, obtained in a trial of the OX40 agonist ivuxolimab. The receptor comes from an adult with an advanced solid tumor such as melanoma, head and neck, liver or kidney cancer. CDR3 in amino acids: CASSIYPDRGWDTDTQYF. Written as DNA, the CDR3 is TGTGCCAGTAGTATTTATCCCGATAGGGGTTGGGACACAGATACGCAGTATTTT.